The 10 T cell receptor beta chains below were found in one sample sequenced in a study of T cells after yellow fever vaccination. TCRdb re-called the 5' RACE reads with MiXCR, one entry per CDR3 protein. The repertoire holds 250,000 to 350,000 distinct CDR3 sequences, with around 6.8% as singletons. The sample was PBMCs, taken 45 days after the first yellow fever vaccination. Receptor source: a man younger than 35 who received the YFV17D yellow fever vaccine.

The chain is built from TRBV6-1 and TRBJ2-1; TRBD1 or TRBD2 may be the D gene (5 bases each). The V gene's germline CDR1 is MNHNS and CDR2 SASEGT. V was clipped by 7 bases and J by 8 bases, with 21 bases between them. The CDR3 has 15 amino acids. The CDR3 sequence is CASTTPGRSGYEQFF. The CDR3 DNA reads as TGTGCCAGCACCACGCCGGGACGAAGCGGCTATGAGCAGTTCTTC.

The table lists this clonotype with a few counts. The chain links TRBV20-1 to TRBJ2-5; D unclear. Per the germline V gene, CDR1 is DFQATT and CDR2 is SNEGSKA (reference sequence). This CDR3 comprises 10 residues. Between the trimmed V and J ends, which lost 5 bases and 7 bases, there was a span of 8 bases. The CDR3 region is CSAPRGTQYF. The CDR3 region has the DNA TGCAGTGCTCCCCGAGGGACCCAGTACTTC.

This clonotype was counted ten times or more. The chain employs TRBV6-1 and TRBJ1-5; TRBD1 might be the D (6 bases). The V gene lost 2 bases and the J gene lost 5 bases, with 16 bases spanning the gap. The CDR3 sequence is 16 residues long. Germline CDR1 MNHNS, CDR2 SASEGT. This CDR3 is CASSERGAVFDQPQHF. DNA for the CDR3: TGTGCCAGCAGTGAACGGGGGGCGGTTTTCGATCAGCCCCAGCATTTT.

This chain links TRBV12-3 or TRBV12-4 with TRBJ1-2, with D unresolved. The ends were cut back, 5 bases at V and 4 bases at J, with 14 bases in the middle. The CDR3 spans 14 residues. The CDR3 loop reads CASSPRAGSYGYTF. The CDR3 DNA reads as TGTGCCAGCAGTCCGCGGGCCGGATCCTATGGCTACACCTTC.

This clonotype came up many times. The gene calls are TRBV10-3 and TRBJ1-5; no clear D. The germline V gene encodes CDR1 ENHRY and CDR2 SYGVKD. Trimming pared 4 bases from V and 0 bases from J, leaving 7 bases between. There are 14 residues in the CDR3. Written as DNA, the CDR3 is TGTGCCATCAGTGGAGGTTATAGCAATCAGCCCCAGCATTTT. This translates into CAISGGYSNQPQHF.

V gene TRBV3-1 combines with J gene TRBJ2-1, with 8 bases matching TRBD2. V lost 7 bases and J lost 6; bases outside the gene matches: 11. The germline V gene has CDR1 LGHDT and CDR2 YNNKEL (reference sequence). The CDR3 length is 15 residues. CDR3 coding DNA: TGTGCCAGCAAGCCTGGCGGGGGGCCGGGCAATGAGCAGTTCTTC. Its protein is CASKPGGGPGNEQFF.

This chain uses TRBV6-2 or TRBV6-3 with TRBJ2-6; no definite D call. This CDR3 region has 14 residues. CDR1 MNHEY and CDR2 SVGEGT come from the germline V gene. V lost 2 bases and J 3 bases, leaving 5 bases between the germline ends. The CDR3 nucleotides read TGTGCCAGCAGTTACGTGGATGGGGCCAACGTCCTGACTTTC. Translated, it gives CASSYVDGANVLTF.

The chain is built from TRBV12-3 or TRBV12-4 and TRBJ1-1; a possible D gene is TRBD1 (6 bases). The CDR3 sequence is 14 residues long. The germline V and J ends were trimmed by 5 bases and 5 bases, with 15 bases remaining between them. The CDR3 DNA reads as TGTGCCAGCAGTCCGCAGGGGTTTGGGACTGAAGCTTTCTTT. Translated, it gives CASSPQGFGTEAFF.

The CDR3 protein is CASSEALLGQGNTEAFF. CDR3 DNA sequence: TGTGCCAGCAGTGAAGCGCTTCTGGGTCAGGGTAACACTGAAGCTTTCTTT. The rearrangement uses TRBV2 and TRBJ1-1, with D possibly matching TRBD1 (5 bases). Trimming cost V 0 bases and J 2 bases, with 16 bases left between them. This CDR3 contains 17 residues. Germline CDR1 reads SNHLY; CDR2 reads FYNNEI. The full variable domain, its missing parts supplied by reference TRBV2 and TRBJ1-1, is EPEVTQTPSHQVTQMGQEVILRCVPISNHLYFYWYRQILGQKVEFLVSFYNNEISEKSEIFDDQFSVERPDGSNFTLKIRSTKLEDSAMYFCASSEALLGQGNTEAFFGQGTRLTVV.

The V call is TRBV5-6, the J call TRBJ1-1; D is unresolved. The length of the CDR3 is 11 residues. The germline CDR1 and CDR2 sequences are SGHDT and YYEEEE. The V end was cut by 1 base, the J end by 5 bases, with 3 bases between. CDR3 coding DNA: TGTGCCAGCAGCTTGCAAACTGAAGCTTTCTTT. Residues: CASSLQTEAFF.